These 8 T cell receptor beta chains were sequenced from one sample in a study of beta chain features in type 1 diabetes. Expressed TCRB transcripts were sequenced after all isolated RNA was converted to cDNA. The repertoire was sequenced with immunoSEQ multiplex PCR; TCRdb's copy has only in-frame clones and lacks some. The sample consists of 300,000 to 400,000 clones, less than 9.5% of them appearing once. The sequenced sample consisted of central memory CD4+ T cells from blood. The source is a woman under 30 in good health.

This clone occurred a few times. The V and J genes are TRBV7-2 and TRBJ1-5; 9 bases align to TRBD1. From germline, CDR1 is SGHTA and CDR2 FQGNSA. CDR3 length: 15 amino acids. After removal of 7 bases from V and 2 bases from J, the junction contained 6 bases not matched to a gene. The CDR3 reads CASMQTGGGNQPQHF. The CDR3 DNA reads TGTGCCAGCATGCAGACAGGGGGTGGCAATCAGCCCCAGCATTTT. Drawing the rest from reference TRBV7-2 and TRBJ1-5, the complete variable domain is GAGVSQSPSNKVTEKGKDVELRCDPISGHTALYWYRQSLGQGLEFLIYFQGNSAPDKSGLPSDRFSAERTGGSVSTLTIQRTQQEDSAVYLCASMQTGGGNQPQHFGDGTRLSIL.

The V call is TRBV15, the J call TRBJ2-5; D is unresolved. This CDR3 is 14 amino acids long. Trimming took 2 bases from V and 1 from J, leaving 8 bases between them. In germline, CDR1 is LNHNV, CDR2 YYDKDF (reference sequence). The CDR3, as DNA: TGTGCCACCAGCAGATTCCAAAGCCAAGAGACCCAGTACTTC. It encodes CATSRFQSQETQYF.

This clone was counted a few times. The CDR3: CASSLGPQLYNEQFF. DNA for the CDR3: TGTGCCAGCAGCTTAGGACCGCAACTTTACAATGAGCAGTTCTTC. The V call is TRBV7-9, the J call TRBJ2-1, with no clear D. Trimming took off 1 base at V and 4 bases at J, with 11 bases between the two ends. The CDR3 is 15 amino acids. From germline, CDR1 is SEHNR and CDR2 FQNEAQ (reference sequence).

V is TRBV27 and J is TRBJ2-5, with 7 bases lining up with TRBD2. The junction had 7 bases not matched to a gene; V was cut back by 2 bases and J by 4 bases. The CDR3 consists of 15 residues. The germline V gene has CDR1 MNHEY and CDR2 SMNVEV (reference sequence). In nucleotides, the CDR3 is TGTGCCAGCAGTTTAATGGCTAGCGGAGGAGAGACCCAGTACTTC. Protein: CASSLMASGGETQYF.

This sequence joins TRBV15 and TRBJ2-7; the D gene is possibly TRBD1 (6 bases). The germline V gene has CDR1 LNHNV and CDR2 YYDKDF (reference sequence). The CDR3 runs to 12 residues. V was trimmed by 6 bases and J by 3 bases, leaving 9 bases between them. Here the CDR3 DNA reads TGTGCCACCAGTAAACAGGGCTACGAGCAGTACTTC. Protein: CATSKQGYEQYF.

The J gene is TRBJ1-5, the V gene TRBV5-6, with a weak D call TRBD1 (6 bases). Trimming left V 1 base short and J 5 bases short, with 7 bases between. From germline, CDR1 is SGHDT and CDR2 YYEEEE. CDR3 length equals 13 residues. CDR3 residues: CASSLSGDQPQHF. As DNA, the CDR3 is TGTGCCAGCAGCTTGTCAGGGGATCAGCCCCAGCATTTT.

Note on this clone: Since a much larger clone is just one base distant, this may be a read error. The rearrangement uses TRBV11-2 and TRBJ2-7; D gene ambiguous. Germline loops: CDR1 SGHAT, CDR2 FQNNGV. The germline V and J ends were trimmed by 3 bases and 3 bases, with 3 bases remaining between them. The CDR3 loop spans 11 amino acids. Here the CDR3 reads CASSFHYEQYF. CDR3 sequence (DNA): TGTGCCAGCAGCTTCCACTACGAGCAGTACTTC.

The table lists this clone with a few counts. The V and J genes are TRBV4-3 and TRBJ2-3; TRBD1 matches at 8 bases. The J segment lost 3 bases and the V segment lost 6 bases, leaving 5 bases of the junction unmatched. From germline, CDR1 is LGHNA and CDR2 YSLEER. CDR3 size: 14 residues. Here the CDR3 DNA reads TGCGCCAGCAGTCGACAGGGGCGGACAGATACGCAGTATTTT. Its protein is CASSRQGRTDTQYF.